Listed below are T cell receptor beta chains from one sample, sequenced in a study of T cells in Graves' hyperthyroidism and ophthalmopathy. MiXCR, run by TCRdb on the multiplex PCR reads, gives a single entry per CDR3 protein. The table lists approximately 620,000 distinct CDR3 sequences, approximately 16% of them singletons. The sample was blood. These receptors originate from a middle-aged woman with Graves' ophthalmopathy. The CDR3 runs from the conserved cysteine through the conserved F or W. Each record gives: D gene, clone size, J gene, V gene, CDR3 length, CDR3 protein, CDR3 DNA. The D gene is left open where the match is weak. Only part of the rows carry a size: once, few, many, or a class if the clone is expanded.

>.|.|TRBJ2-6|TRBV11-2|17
CASSLSRQSSGANVLTF
TGTGCCAGCAGCTTAAGCCGGCAAAGCTCTGGGGCCAACGTCCTGACTTTC
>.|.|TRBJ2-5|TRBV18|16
CASSPKLLDAEETQYF
TGTGCCAGCTCACCCAAATTGCTGGACGCCGAAGAGACCCAGTACTTC
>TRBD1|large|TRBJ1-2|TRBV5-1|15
CASSVGQGSVKGYTF
TGCGCCAGCAGCGTGGGACAGGGGTCCGTGAAAGGCTACACCTTC
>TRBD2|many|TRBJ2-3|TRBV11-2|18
CASSSTSGTHLSTDTQYF
TGTGCCAGCAGCTCCACTAGCGGGACACACCTTAGCACAGATACGCAGTATTTT
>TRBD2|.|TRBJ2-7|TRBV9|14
CASSAGLDLYEQYF
TGTGCCAGCAGCGCCGGACTAGATTTATACGAGCAGTACTTC
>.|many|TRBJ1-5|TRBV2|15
CASSDDRTSNQPQHF
TGTGCCAGCAGTGATGACAGGACGAGCAATCAGCCCCAGCATTTT
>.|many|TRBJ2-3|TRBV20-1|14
CSAEGGGSTDTQYF
TGCAGTGCTGAGGGGGGGGGATCCACAGATACGCAGTATTTT
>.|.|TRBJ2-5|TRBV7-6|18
CASSFLAPTGMGAETQYF
TGTGCCAGCAGCTTCCTTGCACCGACAGGAATGGGGGCAGAGACCCAGTACTTC
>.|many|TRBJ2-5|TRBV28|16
CASSLHRWDLRETQYF
TGTGCCAGCAGTTTACACAGATGGGACCTTCGAGAGACCCAGTACTTC
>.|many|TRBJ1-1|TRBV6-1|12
CASEGGYGEAFF
TGTGCCAGCGAGGGGGGATACGGTGAAGCTTTCTTT
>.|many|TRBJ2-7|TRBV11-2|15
CASSLGAGSSYEQYF
TGTGCCAGCAGCTTAGGCGCGGGGAGCTCCTACGAGCAGTACTTC
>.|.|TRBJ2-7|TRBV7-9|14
CASSDPGTPYEQYF
TGTGCCAGCAGCGACCCCGGGACGCCGTACGAGCAGTACTTC
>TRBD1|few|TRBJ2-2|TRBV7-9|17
CASSLYRDRGRAGELFF
TGTGCCAGCAGCTTATACCGGGACAGGGGTCGGGCCGGGGAGCTGTTTTTT
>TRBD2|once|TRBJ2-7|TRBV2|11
CATTSGYEQYF
TGTGCCACCACTAGCGGTTACGAGCAGTACTTC
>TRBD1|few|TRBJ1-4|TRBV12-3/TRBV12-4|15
CASKMRTGQNEKLFF
TGTGCCAGCAAAATGCGGACAGGACAAAATGAAAAACTGTTTTTT
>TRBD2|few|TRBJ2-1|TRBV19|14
CASSTVGGLAEQFF
TGTGCCAGTAGTACAGTGGGGGGACTAGCGGAGCAGTTCTTC
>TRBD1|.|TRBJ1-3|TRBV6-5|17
CASSSRDRGASGNTIYF
TGTGCCAGCAGTTCCCGGGACAGGGGAGCCTCTGGAAACACCATATATTTT
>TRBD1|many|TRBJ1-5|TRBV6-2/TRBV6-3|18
CASSYSTLGQGSNQPQHF
TGTGCCAGCAGTTACTCGACCCTCGGACAGGGTAGCAATCAGCCCCAGCATTTT
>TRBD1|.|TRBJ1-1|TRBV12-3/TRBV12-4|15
CASIPLDRPNTEAFF
TGTGCCAGCATTCCCCTGGACAGGCCGAACACTGAAGCTTTCTTT
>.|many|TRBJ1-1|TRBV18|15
CASSPDRQMNTEAFF
TGTGCCAGCTCACCGGACAGACAAATGAACACTGAAGCTTTCTTT
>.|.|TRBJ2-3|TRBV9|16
CASSVEPAGHTDTQYF
TGTGCCAGCAGCGTAGAGCCAGCGGGACACACAGATACGCAGTATTTT
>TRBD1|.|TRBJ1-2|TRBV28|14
CASRTGTGGPRYTF
TGTGCCAGCAGAACGGGGACAGGAGGCCCCCGCTACACCTTC
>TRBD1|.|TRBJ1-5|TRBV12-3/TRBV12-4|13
CASRRTGGQPQHF
TGTGCCAGCAGACGGACAGGGGGTCAGCCCCAGCATTTT
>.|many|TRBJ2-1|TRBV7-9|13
CASSERSYDEQFF
TGTGCCAGCAGCGAACGATCCTACGATGAGCAGTTCTTC
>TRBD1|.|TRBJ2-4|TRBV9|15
CASSETPQGWDIQYF
TGTGCCAGCAGCGAAACCCCACAGGGGTGGGACATTCAGTACTTC
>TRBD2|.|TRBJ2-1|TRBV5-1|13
CASRRGALDEQFF
TGCGCCAGCAGGCGGGGGGCCCTGGATGAGCAGTTCTTC
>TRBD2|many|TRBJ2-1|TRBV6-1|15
CASSVMGEGLNEQFF
TGTGCCAGCAGTGTTATGGGGGAGGGGTTAAATGAGCAGTTCTTC
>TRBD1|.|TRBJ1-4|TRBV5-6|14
CASSLLQGAGKLFF
TGTGCCAGCAGCTTGTTACAGGGGGCTGGAAAACTGTTTTTT
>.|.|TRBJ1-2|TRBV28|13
CASKLTPSYGYTF
TGTGCCAGCAAACTGACACCAAGCTATGGCTACACCTTC
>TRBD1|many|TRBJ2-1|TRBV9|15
CASSVAGQEYNEQFF
TGTGCCAGCAGCGTAGCGGGACAGGAGTACAATGAGCAGTTCTTC
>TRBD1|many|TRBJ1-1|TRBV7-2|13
CASGQGARTEAFF
TGTGCCAGCGGACAGGGGGCGCGGACTGAAGCTTTCTTT
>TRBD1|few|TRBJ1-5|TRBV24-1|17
CATRDHTGGRGSMPQHF
TGTGCCACCAGAGACCACACAGGGGGCAGGGGTAGTATGCCCCAGCATTTT
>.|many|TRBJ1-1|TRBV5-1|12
CASSLDSTEAFF
TGCGCCAGCAGCTTGGACAGTACTGAAGCTTTCTTT
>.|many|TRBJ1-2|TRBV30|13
CAWSATGGSGYTF
TGTGCCTGGAGCGCGACAGGCGGGAGTGGCTACACCTTC
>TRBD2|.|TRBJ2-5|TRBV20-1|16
CSARAPAGGPGETQYF
TGCAGTGCTAGGGCCCCGGCGGGGGGGCCGGGAGAGACCCAGTACTTC
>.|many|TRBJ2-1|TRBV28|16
CASSSPGTYTYNEQFF
TGTGCCAGCAGTTCACCCGGGACGTATACCTACAATGAGCAGTTCTTC
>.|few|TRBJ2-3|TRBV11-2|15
CASSLSGTVQDTQYF
TGTGCCAGCAGCTTGTCCGGGACCGTTCAAGATACGCAGTATTTT
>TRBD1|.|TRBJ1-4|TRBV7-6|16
CASSANTGTGNEKLFF
TGTGCCAGCAGCGCGAACACCGGGACAGGGAATGAAAAACTGTTTTTT
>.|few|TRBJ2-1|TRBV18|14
CASSSPVAHNEQFF
TGTGCCAGCTCCTCGCCGGTGGCACACAATGAGCAGTTCTTC
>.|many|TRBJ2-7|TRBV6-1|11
CASSGSRVQYF
TGTGCCAGCAGTGGATCTAGGGTGCAGTACTTC
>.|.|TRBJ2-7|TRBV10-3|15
CAISESEFGFYEQYF
TGTGCCATCAGTGAGTCCGAGTTTGGATTTTACGAGCAGTACTTC
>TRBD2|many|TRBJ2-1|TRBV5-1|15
CASSFSFAGGGEQFF
TGCGCCAGCAGCTTCTCTTTTGCGGGAGGGGGTGAGCAGTTCTTC
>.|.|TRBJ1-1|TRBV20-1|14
CSARGGGFNTEAFF
TGCAGTGCTAGAGGGGGAGGATTTAACACTGAAGCTTTCTTT
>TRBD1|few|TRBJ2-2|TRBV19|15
CATKTGTGDTGELFF
TGTGCCACCAAAACCGGGACAGGGGACACCGGGGAGCTGTTTTTT
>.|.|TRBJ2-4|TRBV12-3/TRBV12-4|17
CASSLKRAALAKNIQYF
TGTGCCAGCAGTTTAAAGCGAGCGGCTCTAGCCAAAAACATTCAGTACTTC
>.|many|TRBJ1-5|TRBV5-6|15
CASSLGHVSNQPQHF
TGTGCCAGCAGTCTGGGGCACGTGAGCAATCAGCCCCAGCATTTT
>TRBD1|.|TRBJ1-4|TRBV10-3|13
CAISETGDEKLFF
TGTGCCATCAGTGAGACAGGGGATGAAAAACTGTTTTTT
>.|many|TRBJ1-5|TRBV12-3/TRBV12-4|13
CASSALGDQPQHF
TGTGCCAGCAGTGCCCTGGGCGATCAGCCCCAGCATTTT
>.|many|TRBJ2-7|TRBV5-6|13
CASSLFSGREQYF
TGTGCCAGCAGCTTGTTTTCAGGGCGCGAGCAGTACTTC
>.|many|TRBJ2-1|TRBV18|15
CASSPRVSSYNEQFF
TGTGCCAGCTCACCCCGGGTCAGCTCCTACAATGAGCAGTTCTTC
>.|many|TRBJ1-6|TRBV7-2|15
CASSLKLQFKSPLHF
TGTGCCAGCAGCTTAAAATTACAGTTTAAATCACCCCTCCACTTT
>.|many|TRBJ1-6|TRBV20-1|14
CSARVGQGSVNLHF
TGCAGTGCTAGAGTTGGGCAGGGTTCGGTTAACCTCCACTTT
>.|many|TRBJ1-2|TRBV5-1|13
CASSLAAGYGYTF
TGCGCCAGCAGCTTGGCGGCAGGCTATGGCTACACCTTC
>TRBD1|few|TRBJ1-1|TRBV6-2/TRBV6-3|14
CASTQGGKNTEAFF
TGTGCCAGCACCCAGGGGGGTAAGAACACTGAAGCTTTCTTT
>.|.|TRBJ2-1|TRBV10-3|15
CAISEGPSSYNEQFF
TGTGCCATCAGTGAAGGCCCGAGCTCCTACAATGAGCAGTTCTTC
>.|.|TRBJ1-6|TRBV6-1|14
CASSAGSHNSPLHF
TGTGCCAGCAGTGCCGGCAGTCATAATTCACCCCTCCACTTT
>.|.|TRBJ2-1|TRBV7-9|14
CASSQGLHYNEQFF
TGTGCCAGCAGCCAGGGACTTCACTACAATGAGCAGTTCTTC